This T cell receptor beta chain was captured by sequencing in a study of cytomegalovirus exposure and HLA in healthy donors. The CDR3 contains 13 residues. V was trimmed by 5 bases and J by 9 bases, leaving 16 bases between them. CDR1 is SGHVS and CDR2 is FQNEAQ in the germline V gene. Use of 60 Vbeta and 13 Jbeta primers characterized the PCR. The repertoire was sequenced with immunoSEQ multiplex PCR; TCRdb's copy has only in-frame clones and lacks some. The table has roughly 90,000 clones, around three quarters seen once. The rearrangement links TRBV7-8 to TRBJ1-2; TRBD1 is a possible D gene (5 bases). Sequenced sample: PBMCs. This TCR was recovered from a man aged 25 to 40 in good health and CMV-seronegative. The CDR3 spells CASSQRGRRSYTF. The CDR3 DNA reads as TGTGCCAGCAGCCAAAGGGGCAGGCGAAGCTACACCTTC. Full variable domain (remainder filled in from reference TRBV7-8 and TRBJ1-2): GAGVSQSPRYKVAKRGQDVALRCDPISGHVSLFWYQQALGQGPEFLTYFQNEAQLDKSGLPSDRFFAERPEGSVSTLKIQRTQQEDSAVYLCASSQRGRRSYTFGSGTRLTVV.